This T cell receptor (beta chain) was sequenced during a study of blood T cell repertoires in COVID-19. Turning to the study itself: There were acute and convalescent COVID-19 samples, and they came from the United States, Italy and Spain.

Germline CDR1 reads MDHEN; CDR2 reads SYDVKM. The CDR3 runs 20 residues. With 1 base clipped from V and 4 bases from J, the junction kept 11 bases outside the gene matches. In the authors' methods: Amplification of reference gene primers was used by the study to estimate nucleated cell counts. TCRdb's copy holds only in-frame clones and misses some; the assay was immunoSEQ multiplex PCR. The V and J calls and clone size are taken from that table; D and trimming were inferred from the DNA. The table includes nearly 200,000 clones, about 85% detected once. The source material was peripheral blood. The chain carries TRBV28 and TRBJ2-1; TRBD2 agrees at 15 bases. The origin of this receptor is a man aged 55 to 69 with COVID-19, enrolled during active disease. The CDR3 loop is CASSLSGLAGGPSRYNEQFF. In DNA form, the CDR3 reads TGTGCCAGCAGTTTATCCGGACTAGCGGGAGGGCCCTCTAGGTACAATGAGCAGTTCTTC.